This TCR beta chain was sequenced for a study of tumor-infiltrating lymphocytes in primary liver carcinoma (TCRdb year 2017). Some background on the complete study: The five patients, three men and two women aged 30 to 69 years, had hepatocellular carcinoma (four) or combined HCC and intrahepatic cholangiocarcinoma (one). The tumors of the five patients were staged as T1-T3 N0M0, with maximum diameters ranging from roughly 4 to 11 cm. Each sample produced roughly 3.5 to 7.5 million productive TCRbeta reads, and read depth showed no significant difference between tissue types. The study combined TCRbeta repertoire sequencing, expression microarrays and whole-exome sequencing across five regions of each liver tumor, with adjacent normal tissue and blood. A total of around 35 specimens from 5 patients, comprising about 25 tumor regions, 5 adjacent noncancerous liver tissues and 5 peripheral blood samples, were covered by TCRbeta repertoire sequencing. Technical replicate repertoires showed high reproducibility, with mean shared-clone rates roughly 0.87 and correlation coefficients above 0.98.

Total RNA and DNA were co-extracted without cell sorting from roughly 20-30 mg of bulk tissue using the AllPrep DNA/RNA mini kit. Between late 2015 and March 2016, a few patients in China with histopathologically diagnosed primary liver carcinoma had surgical resection. At the time of sampling, the patients had chronic HBV infection and had not received any treatment. Each fresh piece of tumor and adjacent tissue was cut in two, with one half stored in RNAlater at -80 degrees C and the other half sent for histology. A remark on this clonotype: Its antigen has not been determined. One end of the junction does not line up with germline, which may come from a read error.

Summary of the overall study and its limitations: The top 250 clones made up a significantly larger repertoire fraction in tumors than in blood (p = 0.039). Repertoire overlap was higher between tumor regions (mean about 36%) than tumor-adjacent (17%) or tumor-blood (about 15%) pairs, consistent with antigen-driven expansion. Only 4 or 5 patients were included in the study, and the authors note that the findings should be validated in a larger study. Because the samples were bulk and unsorted, CD4+ and CD8+ T cell repertoires could not be compared. Only the TCR beta chain was sequenced, so true repertoire diversity is likely underestimated because unpaired alpha chains were not captured.

A constant-region primer and ProtoScript II reverse transcriptase were used to reverse-transcribe TCRbeta-specific cDNA from approximately 500 ng total RNA. TCRbeta libraries were built with three nested multiplex PCR rounds, a slightly modified ARM-PCR procedure. Sample barcodes and Illumina adapters were added in a final 25-cycle PCR using Deep VentR polymerase. Before sequencing, amplicons of 200-500 bp were gel-purified using a QIAquick gel extraction kit. An Illumina HiSeq 2500 was used to sequence the TCRbeta amplicons, generating 250-bp paired-end reads. The study's own analysis went as follows. To recover full CDR3 sequences, reads were quality-trimmed using Trimmomatic v0.33 and paired reads were then merged using FLASH v1.2.11. V, D and J germline segments were assigned to the rearranged TCRbeta sequences by MiGEC v1.2.1b. Clonotype statistics and Shannon-Wiener diversity indices were computed with VDJtools v1.0.0. Except for diversity analysis, only each sample's 250 most abundant clonotypes were used in subsequent analyses to reduce sampling bias. TCRdb itself trimmed the public reads at Q25 with fastp, ran MiXCR and retained productive beta chains. When rows share a CDR3 protein, they turn into one entry using the most common DNA and genes. TCRdb's processing, not the authors' own work, is the source of the V and J calls. For this sample there are around 80,000 distinct CDR3 sequences; roughly 69% appear just once. Clones ranked in the top ten supply about 28% of the sample.

Specimen: tumor-adjacent normal liver tissue. This TCR derives from a man in his forties with primary liver carcinoma and hepatitis B virus infection.

The sequenced DNA is TGTGCCAGCAGCCATCGGGGGAGCTCTGGAAACATCATATATTTT. Its protein reads: CASSHRGSSGNIIYF. The receptor chain draws on TRBV14 and TRBJ1-3, with TRBD1 perhaps the D gene, on 5 matching bases. The CDR3, from cysteine to phenylalanine, totals 15 residues. The read is trimmed to its CDR3 DNA, 45 bases read in frame from base 1. In the germline V gene, CDR1 corresponds to SGHDN and CDR2 to FVKESK.